This passage covers 22 T cell receptor beta chains from one sample sequenced in a study of early T cells in non-severe SARS-CoV-2 infection. TCRdb independently ran MiXCR on the 5' RACE reads; one entry per CDR3 protein. The data contain about 92,000 distinct CDR3 sequences, about 15% of them singletons. Specimen: whole blood. The receptors derive from an adult who was a healthcare worker with PCR-confirmed SARS-CoV-2 infection or an uninfected control (not recorded which).

The chain carries TRBV6-5 and TRBJ2-1, with D perhaps TRBD2 (6 bases). The ends were cut back, 5 bases at V and 5 bases at J, with 13 bases in the middle. The CDR3 has 14 residues. Germline CDR1 MNHEY, CDR2 SVGAGI. The CDR3 DNA sequence: TGTGCCAGCAGTGCGACTAGTCTCAACAATGAGCAGTTCTTC. Protein: CASSATSLNNEQFF.

This clonotype was seen a handful of times. The chain has TRBV28 and TRBJ2-1; 10 bases fit TRBD2. In germline, CDR1 is MDHEN, CDR2 SYDVKM. The junction had 15 bases not matched to a gene; V was cut back by 5 bases and J by 8 bases. CDR3 length: 17 residues. The CDR3 sequence is CASSLTSGAAYRDEQFF. CDR3 bases: TGTGCCAGCAGTCTAACTAGCGGGGCGGCCTATCGCGATGAGCAGTTCTTC.

This clonotype showed up just a few times. V usage is TRBV9 and J usage is TRBJ1-4; 7 bases agree with TRBD1. Germline CDR1 is SGDLS and CDR2 is YYNGEE. The V gene end was trimmed by 1 base and the J gene end by 7 bases; junction bases not matched to a gene: 7. The CDR3 is 15 residues long. The CDR3 DNA is TGTGCCAGCAGCGTACAGACAGGGACGGGTGAAAAACTGTTTTTT. This codes for CASSVQTGTGEKLFF.

This clonotype was seen at least ten times. This rearrangement joins TRBV5-1 to TRBJ1-1; D might be TRBD1 (6 bases). V lost 0 bases, J lost 0 bases, and 21 bases lay in between. The germline CDR1 and CDR2 sequences are SGHRS and YFSETQ. The CDR3 spans 19 residues. Here the CDR3 reads CASSLGGPIQRNMNTEAFF. The CDR3 DNA sequence: TGCGCCAGCAGCTTGGGGGGGCCCATCCAGAGAAACATGAACACTGAAGCTTTCTTT.

The V and J genes are TRBV20-1 and TRBJ1-1, with D perhaps matching TRBD1 (6 bases). CDR1 is DFQATT, CDR2 SNEGSKA, per germline (reference sequence). CDR3 length: 12 residues. V was trimmed by 1 base and J by 8 bases, leaving 11 bases between them. CDR3 residues: CSARVTGTEAFF. CDR3 nucleotides: TGCAGTGCTAGAGTAACCGGGACAGAAGCTTTCTTT.

The V gene is TRBV19, the J gene TRBJ2-7, with TRBD1 matching over 8 bases. Germline V lookup: CDR1 LNHDA, CDR2 SQIVND (reference sequence). CDR3 length: 13 amino acids. V trimming: 5 bases; J trimming: 7 bases; junction bases outside the gene matches: 7. The chain's CDR3 is CASSGQGRQEQYF. The CDR3 nucleotides are TGTGCCAGTAGTGGACAGGGAAGGCAAGAGCAGTACTTC.

This clonotype was counted only a few times. V gene TRBV18 combines with J gene TRBJ2-7; D is possibly TRBD1 (5 bases). V was cut by 0 bases and J by 3 bases, with 12 bases left in between. The CDR3 spans 15 residues. CDR1 is KGHSH and CDR2 is LQKENI in the germline V gene. DNA of the CDR3: TGTGCCAGCTCACCACCGGGCAGGGCACTCTACGAGCAGTACTTC. Residues: CASSPPGRALYEQYF.

This clonotype was detected only a few times. V gene TRBV12-3 or TRBV12-4 combines with J gene TRBJ2-3; D perhaps matches TRBD2 (6 bases). The V end lost 6 bases, the J end lost 6 bases, and 10 bases lay between the germline ends. This CDR3 spans 12 amino acids. The CDR3 is CASRVAVDTQYF. CDR3 bases: TGTGCCAGCAGAGTAGCGGTTGATACGCAGTATTTT.

This clonotype was seen only a few times. The CDR3 bases are TGTGCCAGCAGCTTAGGGCCCCCACCACCCACAGATACGCAGTATTTT. Its translation: CASSLGPPPPTDTQYF. The chain links TRBV7-6 to TRBJ2-3; D is unresolved. The V gene's germline CDR1 is SGHVS and CDR2 FNYEAQ. There are 16 residues in the CDR3. With 1 base removed from V and 2 bases from J, the gap between germline ends came to 13 bases.

The chain combines TRBV28 with TRBJ2-1; D not resolved. The CDR3 covers 13 residues. CDR1 and CDR2 from the germline V gene are MDHEN and SYDVKM. V lost 10 bases and J lost 4, with 14 bases in between. CDR3 protein: CATWDEGYNEQFF. CDR3 coding DNA: TGTGCCACCTGGGATGAAGGGTACAATGAGCAGTTCTTC.

This clonotype was detected a few times. The chain combines TRBV7-8 with TRBJ1-2, with D unresolved. The CDR3 length is 16 residues. Germline V gene sequence: CDR1 SGHVS, CDR2 FQNEAQ. Trimming removed 4 bases from V and 4 bases from J, with 19 bases in between. CDR3 region: CASSYQRRGVSYGYTF. The CDR3 coding sequence is TGTGCCAGCAGCTACCAACGACGCGGCGTTTCCTATGGCTACACCTTC.

This chain links TRBV27 with TRBJ1-6; tentatively, D is TRBD1 (5 bases). The germline V gene has CDR1 MNHEY and CDR2 SMNVEV (reference sequence). Trimming removed 7 bases at V and 7 bases at J, with 14 bases between. The CDR3 extends over 14 amino acids. CDR3 bases: TGTGCCAGCACGGGCGACAGAAACAATTCACCCCTCCACTTT. It translates to CASTGDRNNSPLHF.

This clonotype was counted at least ten times. The rearrangement joins TRBV11-2 to TRBJ1-1, with no clear D. CDR1 is SGHAT, CDR2 FQNNGV, per germline. This CDR3 comprises 13 residues. The ends were cut back, 6 bases at V and 0 bases at J, with 8 bases in the middle. The CDR3 sequence: CASRQELNTEAFF. The CDR3 DNA reads as TGTGCCAGCAGGCAGGAGTTGAACACTGAAGCTTTCTTT.

The rearrangement links TRBV6-6 to TRBJ1-1; D might be TRBD1 (5 bases). The germline V gene encodes CDR1 MNHNY and CDR2 SVGAGI (reference sequence). This CDR3 is built from 14 residues. The V end lost 11 bases, the J end lost 4 bases, and 20 bases lay between the germline ends. Here the CDR3 DNA reads TGTGCCCTCCGGGGACTCAAGAGGGGCACTGAAGCTTTCTTT. Translating gives CALRGLKRGTEAFF.

The CDR3 here is CASSSRQGSYGYTF. CDR3 coding DNA: TGTGCCAGCAGCAGCAGACAGGGGAGCTATGGCTACACCTTC. This rearrangement joins TRBV7-9 to TRBJ1-2, with TRBD1 matching over 8 bases. The length of the CDR3 is 14 residues. Germline values: CDR1 SEHNR, CDR2 FQNEAQ (reference sequence). The V gene end was trimmed by 5 bases and the J gene end by 4 bases; junction bases not matched to a gene: 6.

This clonotype turned up a few times. The V gene is TRBV19, the J gene TRBJ2-3; 8 positions agree with TRBD2. Per the germline V gene, CDR1 is LNHDA and CDR2 is SQIVND (reference sequence). CDR3 length equals 16 residues. The J segment lost 0 bases and the V segment lost 4 bases, leaving 6 bases of the junction unmatched. The CDR3 reads CASSKGIAGSTDTQYF. CDR3 coding DNA: TGTGCCAGTAGTAAGGGGATAGCGGGGAGCACAGATACGCAGTATTTT. Complete variable domain (other parts from reference TRBV19 and TRBJ2-3): DGGITQSPKYLFRKEGQNVTLSCEQNLNHDAMYWYRQDPGQGLRLIYYSQIVNDFQKGDIAEGYSVSREKKESFPLTVTSAQKNPTAFYLCASSKGIAGSTDTQYFGPGTRLTVL.

The CDR3: CASSVTTGRRSYEQYF. CDR3 DNA: TGTGCCAGCAGTGTGACGACAGGCCGGCGGTCCTACGAGCAGTACTTC. The chain recombines TRBV28 with TRBJ2-7; D is perhaps TRBD1 (6 bases). V dropped 5 bases and J dropped 1 base, with 18 bases sitting between them. CDR3 length: 16 amino acids. Germline-derived CDR1 and CDR2 are MDHEN and SYDVKM.

This clonotype was picked up many times. A junction boundary mismatches the germline segment, possibly from a read error. V usage is TRBV5-1 and J usage is TRBJ2-3, with 7 bases aligning to TRBD1. The length of the CDR3 is 14 residues. Germline-derived CDR1 and CDR2 are SGHRS and YFSETQ. The CDR3 reads CASSLDRGTDTQYF. DNA of the CDR3: TGTGCCAGCAGCTTAGACAGGGGCACAGATACGCAGTATTTT. The variable domain in full, with the rest retrieved from reference TRBV5-1 and TRBJ2-3, is KAGVTQTPRYLIKTRGQQVTLSCSPISGHRSVSWYQQTPGQGLQFLFEYFSETQRNKGNFPGRFSGRQFSNSRSEMNVSTLELGDSALYLCASSLDRGTDTQYFGPGTRLTVL.

This clonotype has more than one count but fewer than ten. The chain joins TRBV20-1 to TRBJ1-5; possible D gene TRBD1, 5 bases. The CDR3 consists of 17 residues. Per germline, CDR1 DFQATT and CDR2 SNEGSKA (reference sequence). Trimming removed 5 bases at V and 5 bases at J, with 25 bases between. Here the CDR3 DNA reads TGCAGTGCTCCCCAATTTGCCCCCGACCGAGGGGATCAGCCCCAGCATTTT. Its protein is CSAPQFAPDRGDQPQHF.

This clonotype was found a few times. J is TRBJ1-4 and V is TRBV2; D gene uncertain. V was clipped by 7 bases and J by 7 bases, with 7 bases between them. The germline V gene has CDR1 SNHLY and CDR2 FYNNEI. The CDR3 spans 11 residues. The CDR3 bases are TGTGCCAGCAAGGGCTTTGAAAAACTGTTTTTT. Translation: CASKGFEKLFF.

This clonotype was observed many times. The J gene is TRBJ2-7, the V gene TRBV10-3; no clear D gene. CDR3 length: 12 amino acids. CDR1 is ENHRY and CDR2 is SYGVKD in the germline V gene. The V gene lost 0 bases and the J gene lost 6 bases, with 6 bases spanning the gap. CDR3 region: CAISESAREQYF. CDR3 coding DNA: TGTGCCATCAGTGAGTCGGCTCGCGAGCAGTACTTC.

The chain combines TRBV28 with TRBJ2-7; D is perhaps TRBD1 (5 bases). CDR3 length: 12 amino acids. Germline assignment: CDR1 MDHEN and CDR2 SYDVKM. Trimming stripped 6 bases from V and 2 bases from J, with 8 bases between. CDR3 nucleotide sequence: TGTGCCAGCAGCAGGGCGGCCTACGAGCAGTACTTC. Translating it yields CASSRAAYEQYF.